In its sample, the clone carrying this TCR beta chain was seen a few times. Time point here: baseline, week 1 (first vaccination visit). Treatment of the sample: pre-vaccination baseline after standard-of-care therapy. The data are from a study of a mutant IDH1 vaccine in newly diagnosed glioma. At the level of the study: Radiotherapy, temozolomide, or both had been given previously, and both were given to most.

The table came from immunoSEQ multiplex PCR; TCRdb's copy has only in-frame clones and leaves some out. The sample includes fewer than 65,000 clones, around 80% seen only once; the top ten take 1.8%. The clonotype originates from a woman aged 40 to 49 with glioma. The material sequenced was PBMCs, taken from a glioma patient treated with radiotherapy, temozolomide or both.

DNA of the CDR3: TGCGCCAGCAGTCAATCCCAGGACGAGGAACTCTATGGCTACACCTTC. Translating it yields CASSQSQDEELYGYTF. The chain joins TRBV23-1 to TRBJ1-2, with D unresolved. TRBV23-1 is an ORF, and what it does is uncertain. The CDR3 consists of 16 residues. V lost 0 bases, J lost 4 bases, and 15 bases lay in between.